Reported below is one TCR beta chain. Its antigen remains unidentified. PCR used 60 Vbeta primers and 13 Jbeta primers. Some clones are missing from TCRdb's copy, which holds only in-frame ones; the method was immunoSEQ multiplex PCR. The data show about 72,000 clones, approximately 70% seen once. J gave up 4 bases and V 3 bases, and 1 base lay outside the gene matches. The CDR3 contains 14 residues. Germline V gene data show CDR1 as ENHRY and CDR2 as SYGVKD. The sample originates from a study of cytomegalovirus exposure and HLA in healthy donors. Study-wide findings and caveats: The presence/absence work took it that sequencing depth was about the same across donors. One cluster of highly shared sequence variants probably arose as a sequencing artifact. The study found most TCR sequences rare, yet found some public TCRs in many donors.

This clonotype was sampled from a man aged 35 to 55 in good health and CMV-seropositive. The sample taken for sequencing was PBMCs. The J gene is TRBJ2-3, the V gene TRBV10-3; 10 bases map to TRBD1. The CDR3 region is CAISDGQGADTQYF. CDR3 nucleotides: TGTGCCATCAGTGACGGACAGGGGGCAGATACGCAGTATTTT.